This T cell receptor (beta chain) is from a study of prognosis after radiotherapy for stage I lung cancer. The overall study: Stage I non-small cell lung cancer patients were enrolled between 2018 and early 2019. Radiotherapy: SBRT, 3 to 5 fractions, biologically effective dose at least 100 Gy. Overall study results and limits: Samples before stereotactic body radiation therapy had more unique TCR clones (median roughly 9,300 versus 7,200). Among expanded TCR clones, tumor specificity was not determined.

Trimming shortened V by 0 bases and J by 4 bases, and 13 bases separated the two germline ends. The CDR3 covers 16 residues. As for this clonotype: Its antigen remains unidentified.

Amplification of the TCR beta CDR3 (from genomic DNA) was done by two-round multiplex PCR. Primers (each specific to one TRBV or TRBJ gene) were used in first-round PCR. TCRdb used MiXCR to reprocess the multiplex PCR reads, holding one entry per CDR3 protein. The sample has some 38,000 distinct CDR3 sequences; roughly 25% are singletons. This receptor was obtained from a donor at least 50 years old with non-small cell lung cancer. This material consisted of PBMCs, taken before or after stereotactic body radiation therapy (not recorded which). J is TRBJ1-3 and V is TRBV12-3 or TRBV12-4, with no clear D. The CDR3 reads CASSLAGTGGGNTIYF. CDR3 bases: TGTGCCAGCAGTTTAGCCGGTACTGGAGGGGGAAACACCATATATTTT.